This T cell receptor (beta chain) was documented in a study of blood T cell repertoires in COVID-19. The wider study: COVID-19 samples, acute and convalescent, were from the United States, Italy and Spain. In each case, the material was cDNA or gDNA derived from T cells, B-cell-depleted T cells, or PBMCs.

Per the original methods: How many nucleated cells were present was estimated from reference gene primer amplification. Clones were sequenced by immunoSEQ multiplex PCR, and TCRdb holds only the in-frame ones, with some missing. That table is the source of V, J and clone size, and D and trimming were worked out from the DNA. The top ten hold roughly 3.9% of the sample, which has 100,000 or so clones, 90% to 95% seen once. The receptor was isolated from a woman aged 45-59 years in a cohort sampled during active COVID-19. Source material: peripheral blood.

The CDR3 reads CASSLLLSYEQYF. The CDR3 DNA reads as TGCGCCAGCAGCTTGTTACTATCCTACGAGCAGTACTTC. V usage is TRBV5-1 and J usage is TRBJ2-7; D is unclear. Germline CDR1 SGHRS, CDR2 YFSETQ. The CDR3 length is 13 residues. Trimming removed 1 base from V and 1 base from J, with 6 bases in between. The full variable domain, its missing parts supplied by reference TRBV5-1 and TRBJ2-7, is KAGVTQTPRYLIKTRGQQVTLSCSPISGHRSVSWYQQTPGQGLQFLFEYFSETQRNKGNFPGRFSGRQFSNSRSEMNVSTLELGDSALYLCASSLLLSYEQYFGPGTRLTVT.